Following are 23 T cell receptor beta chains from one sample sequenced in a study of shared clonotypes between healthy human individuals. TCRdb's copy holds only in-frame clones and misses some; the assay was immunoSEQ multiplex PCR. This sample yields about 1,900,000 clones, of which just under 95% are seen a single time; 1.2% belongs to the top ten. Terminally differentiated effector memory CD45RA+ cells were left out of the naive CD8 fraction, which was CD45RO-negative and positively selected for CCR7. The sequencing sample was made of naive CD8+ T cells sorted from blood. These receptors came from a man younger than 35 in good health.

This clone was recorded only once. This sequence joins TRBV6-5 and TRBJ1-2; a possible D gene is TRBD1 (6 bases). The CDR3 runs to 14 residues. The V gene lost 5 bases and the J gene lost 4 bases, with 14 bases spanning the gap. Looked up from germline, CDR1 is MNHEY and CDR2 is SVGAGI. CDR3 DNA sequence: TGTGCCAGCAGTGCCCGGGACACCCCCTATGGCTACACCTTC. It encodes CASSARDTPYGYTF.

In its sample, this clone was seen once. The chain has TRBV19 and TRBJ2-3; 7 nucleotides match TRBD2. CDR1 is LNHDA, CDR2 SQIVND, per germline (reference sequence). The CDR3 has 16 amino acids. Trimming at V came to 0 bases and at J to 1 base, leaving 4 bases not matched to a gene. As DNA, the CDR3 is TGTGCCAGTAGTATAGATGGGGCGGGGGGCACAGATACGCAGTATTTT. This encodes CASSIDGAGGTDTQYF.

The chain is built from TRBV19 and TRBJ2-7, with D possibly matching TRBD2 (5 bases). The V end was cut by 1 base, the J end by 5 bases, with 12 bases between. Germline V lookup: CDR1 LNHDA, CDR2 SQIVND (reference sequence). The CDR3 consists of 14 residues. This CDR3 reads CASSIGRGSDEQYF. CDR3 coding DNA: TGTGCCAGTAGTATAGGGAGAGGGTCGGACGAGCAGTACTTC.

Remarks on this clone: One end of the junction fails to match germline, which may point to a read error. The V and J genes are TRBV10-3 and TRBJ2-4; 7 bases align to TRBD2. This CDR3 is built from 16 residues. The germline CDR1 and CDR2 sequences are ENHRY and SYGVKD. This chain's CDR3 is CAISDGLAVFLNVQYF. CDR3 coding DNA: TGTGCCATCAGTGATGGGCTAGCGGTATTCTTAAACGTTCAGTACTTC.

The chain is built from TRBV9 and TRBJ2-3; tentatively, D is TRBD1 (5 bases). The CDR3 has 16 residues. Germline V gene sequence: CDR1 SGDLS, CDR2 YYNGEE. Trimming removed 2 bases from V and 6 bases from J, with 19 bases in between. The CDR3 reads CASSVAPTDDRDTQYF. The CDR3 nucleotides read TGTGCCAGCAGCGTCGCCCCGACAGACGATAGGGATACGCAGTATTTT. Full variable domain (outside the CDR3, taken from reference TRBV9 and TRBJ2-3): DSGVTQTPKHLITATGQRVTLRCSPRSGDLSVYWYQQSLDQGLQFLIQYYNGEERAKGNILERFSAQQFPDLHSELNLSSLELGDSALYFCASSVAPTDDRDTQYFGPGTRLTVL.

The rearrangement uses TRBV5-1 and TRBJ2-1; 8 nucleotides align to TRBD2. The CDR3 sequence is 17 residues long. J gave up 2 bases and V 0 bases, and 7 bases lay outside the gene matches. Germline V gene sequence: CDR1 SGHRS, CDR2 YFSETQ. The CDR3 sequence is CASSLDGTSQAYNEQFF. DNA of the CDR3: TGCGCCAGCAGCTTGGACGGGACTAGTCAAGCCTACAATGAGCAGTTCTTC.

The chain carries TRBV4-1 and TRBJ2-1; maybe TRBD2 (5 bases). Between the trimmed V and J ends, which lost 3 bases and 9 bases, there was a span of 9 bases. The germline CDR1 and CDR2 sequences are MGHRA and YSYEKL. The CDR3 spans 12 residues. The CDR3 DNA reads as TGCGCCAGCAGCCAGGCTAGCTCTGAGCAGTTCTTC. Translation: CASSQASSEQFF.

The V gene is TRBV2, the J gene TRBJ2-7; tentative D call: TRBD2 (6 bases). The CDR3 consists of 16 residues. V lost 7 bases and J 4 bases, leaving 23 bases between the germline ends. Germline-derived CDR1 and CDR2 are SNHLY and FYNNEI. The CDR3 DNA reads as TGTGCCAGCACCTACTGGGCCGGGACTCTCGATTACGAGCAGTACTTC. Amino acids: CASTYWAGTLDYEQYF. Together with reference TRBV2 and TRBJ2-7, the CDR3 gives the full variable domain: EPEVTQTPSHQVTQMGQEVILRCVPISNHLYFYWYRQILGQKVEFLVSFYNNEISEKSEIFDDQFSVERPDGSNFTLKIRSTKLEDSAMYFCASTYWAGTLDYEQYFGPGTRLTVT.

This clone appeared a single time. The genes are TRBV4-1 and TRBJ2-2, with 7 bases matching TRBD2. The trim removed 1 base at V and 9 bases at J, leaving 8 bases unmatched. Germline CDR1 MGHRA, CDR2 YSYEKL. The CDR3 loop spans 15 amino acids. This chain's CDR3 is CASSQGLAPGRELFF. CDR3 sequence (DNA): TGCGCCAGCAGCCAAGGACTAGCTCCCGGGAGGGAGCTGTTTTTT.

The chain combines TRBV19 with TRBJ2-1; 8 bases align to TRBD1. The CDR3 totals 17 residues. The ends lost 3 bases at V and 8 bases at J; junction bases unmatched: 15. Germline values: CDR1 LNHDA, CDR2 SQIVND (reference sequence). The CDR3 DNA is TGTGCCAGTAGTATTTTCCCCGGACAGGGCCCTGGGGATGAGCAGTTCTTC. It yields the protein CASSIFPGQGPGDEQFF. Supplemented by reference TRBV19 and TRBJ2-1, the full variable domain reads DGGITQSPKYLFRKEGQNVTLSCEQNLNHDAMYWYRQDPGQGLRLIYYSQIVNDFQKGDIAEGYSVSREKKESFPLTVTSAQKNPTAFYLCASSIFPGQGPGDEQFFGPGTRLTVL.

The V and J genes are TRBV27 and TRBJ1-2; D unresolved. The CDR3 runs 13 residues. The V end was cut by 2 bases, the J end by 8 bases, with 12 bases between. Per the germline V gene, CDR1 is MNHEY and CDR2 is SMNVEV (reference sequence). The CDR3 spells CASSLAGFGGYTF. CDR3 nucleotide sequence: TGTGCCAGCAGTTTAGCCGGGTTCGGCGGCTACACCTTC.

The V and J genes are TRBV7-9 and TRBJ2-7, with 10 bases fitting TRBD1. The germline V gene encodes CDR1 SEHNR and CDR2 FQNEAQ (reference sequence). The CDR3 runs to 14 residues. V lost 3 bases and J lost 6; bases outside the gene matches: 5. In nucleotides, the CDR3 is TGTGCCAGCAGCTTTAGCGGACAGGGGGGCGAGCAGTACTTC. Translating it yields CASSFSGQGGEQYF.

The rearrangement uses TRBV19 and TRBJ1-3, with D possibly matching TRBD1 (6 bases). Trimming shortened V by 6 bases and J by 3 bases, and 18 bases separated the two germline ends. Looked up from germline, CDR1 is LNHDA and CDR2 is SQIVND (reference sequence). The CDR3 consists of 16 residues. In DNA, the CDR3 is TGTGCCAGTAGCGTGGGTCACAGGGCCCTTGGAAACACCATATATTTT. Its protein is CASSVGHRALGNTIYF.

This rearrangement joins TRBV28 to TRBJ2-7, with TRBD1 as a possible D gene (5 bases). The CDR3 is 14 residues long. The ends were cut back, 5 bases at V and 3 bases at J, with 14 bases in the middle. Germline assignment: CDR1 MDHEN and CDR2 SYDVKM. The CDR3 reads CASSPQGSLYEQYF. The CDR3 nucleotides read TGTGCCAGCAGTCCTCAGGGAAGCCTCTACGAGCAGTACTTC.

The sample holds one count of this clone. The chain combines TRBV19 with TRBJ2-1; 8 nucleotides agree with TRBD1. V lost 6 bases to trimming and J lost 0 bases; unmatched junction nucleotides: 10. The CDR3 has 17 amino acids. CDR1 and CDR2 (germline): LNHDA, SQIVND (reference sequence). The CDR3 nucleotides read TGTGCCAGTAGCATTTTGGACAGGGCAAGCTCCTACAATGAGCAGTTCTTC. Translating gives CASSILDRASSYNEQFF.

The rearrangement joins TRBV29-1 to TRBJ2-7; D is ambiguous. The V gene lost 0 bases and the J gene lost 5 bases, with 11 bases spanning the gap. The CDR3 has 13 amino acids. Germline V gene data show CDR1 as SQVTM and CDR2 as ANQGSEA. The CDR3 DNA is TGCAGCGTTGAAGATTCAGACGTGGACGAGCAGTACTTC. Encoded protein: CSVEDSDVDEQYF.

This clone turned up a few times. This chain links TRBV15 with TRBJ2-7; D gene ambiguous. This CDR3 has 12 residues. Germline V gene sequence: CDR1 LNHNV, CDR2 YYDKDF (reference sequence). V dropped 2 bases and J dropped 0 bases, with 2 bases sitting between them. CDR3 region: CATSRSSYEQYF. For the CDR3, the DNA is TGTGCCACCAGCAGAAGCTCCTACGAGCAGTACTTC.

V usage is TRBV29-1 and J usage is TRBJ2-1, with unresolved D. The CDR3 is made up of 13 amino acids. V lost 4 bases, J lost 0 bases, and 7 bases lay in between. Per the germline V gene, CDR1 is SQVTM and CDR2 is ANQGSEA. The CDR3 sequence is CSVVSSSYNEQFF. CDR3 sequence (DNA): TGCAGCGTTGTATCCAGCTCCTACAATGAGCAGTTCTTC.

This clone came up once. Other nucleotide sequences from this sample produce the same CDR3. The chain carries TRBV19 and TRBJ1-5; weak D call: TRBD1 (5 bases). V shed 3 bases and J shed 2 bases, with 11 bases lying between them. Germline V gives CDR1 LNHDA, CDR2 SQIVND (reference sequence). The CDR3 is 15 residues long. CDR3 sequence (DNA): TGTGCCAGTAGTATCGGGGGTTATGGCAATCAGCCCCAGCATTTT. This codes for CASSIGGYGNQPQHF.

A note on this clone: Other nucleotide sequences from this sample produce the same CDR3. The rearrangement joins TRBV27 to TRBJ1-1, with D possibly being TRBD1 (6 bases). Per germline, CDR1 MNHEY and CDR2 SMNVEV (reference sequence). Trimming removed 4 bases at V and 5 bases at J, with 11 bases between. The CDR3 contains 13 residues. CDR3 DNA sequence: TGTGCCAGCAGTTCACTACAGGGAACTGAAGCTTTCTTT. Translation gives CASSSLQGTEAFF.

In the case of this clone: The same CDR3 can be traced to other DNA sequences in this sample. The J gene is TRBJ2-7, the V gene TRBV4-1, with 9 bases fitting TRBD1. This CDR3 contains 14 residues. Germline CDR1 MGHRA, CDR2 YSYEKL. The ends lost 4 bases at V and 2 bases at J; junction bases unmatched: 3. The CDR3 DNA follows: TGCGCCAGCAGCCCCCGACAGGGGGCCTACGAGCAGTACTTC. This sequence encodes CASSPRQGAYEQYF.

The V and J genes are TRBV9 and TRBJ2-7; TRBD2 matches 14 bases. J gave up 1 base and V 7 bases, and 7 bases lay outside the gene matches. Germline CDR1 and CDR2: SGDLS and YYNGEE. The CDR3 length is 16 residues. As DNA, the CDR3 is TGTGCCAGCCGCGGACTAGCGGGAGGATTTTCCTACGAGCAGTACTTC. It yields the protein CASRGLAGGFSYEQYF.

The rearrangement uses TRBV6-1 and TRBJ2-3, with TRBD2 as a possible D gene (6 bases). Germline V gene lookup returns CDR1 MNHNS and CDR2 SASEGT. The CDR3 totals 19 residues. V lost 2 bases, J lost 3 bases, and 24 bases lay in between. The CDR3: CASSESVIRDSFRTDTQYF. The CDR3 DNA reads TGTGCCAGCAGTGAATCTGTCATCCGGGACTCGTTTAGGACAGATACGCAGTATTTT.